The present entry profiles one TCR beta chain with its context. V lost 4 bases and J lost 0, with 11 bases in between. The CDR3 consists of 15 residues. Per germline, CDR1 SGHRS and CDR2 YFSETQ. Clones were read by immunoSEQ multiplex PCR, and TCRdb kept only the in-frame ones, dropping some. The data contain hundreds of thousands of clones, 96% of them singletons. This sample is part of a study of shared clonotypes between healthy human individuals. In the naive CD8 group, cells lacked CD45RO and were positively selected for CCR7, so terminally differentiated effector memory CD45RA+ cells were left out.

This TCR was recovered from a man aged 30 to 39 in good health. The sequenced sample consisted of naive CD8+ T cells sorted from blood. The V call is TRBV5-1, the J call TRBJ1-3; a possible D gene is TRBD1 (5 bases). CDR3 residues: CASSDGTDSGNTIYF. The CDR3, as DNA: TGCGCCAGCAGCGATGGGACGGACTCTGGAAACACCATATATTTT. Filled out from reference TRBV5-1 and TRBJ1-3, the complete variable domain reads KAGVTQTPRYLIKTRGQQVTLSCSPISGHRSVSWYQQTPGQGLQFLFEYFSETQRNKGNFPGRFSGRQFSNSRSEMNVSTLELGDSALYLCASSDGTDSGNTIYFGEGSWLTVV.